This record covers a single T cell receptor beta chain. The same CDR3 is also encoded by other DNA sequences in this sample. Evenly divided among several immunoSEQ plates was the genomic DNA of each subset. Using immunoSEQ multiplex PCR, the repertoire was profiled, and TCRdb retains in-frame clones only, with some absent. This table holds some 1.5 million clones, around 98% found once. This entry comes from a study of shared clonotypes between healthy human individuals. Study as a whole: CD8 memory received one plate per donor, CD8 naive two, CD4 memory three and CD4 naive three.

The donors were all Caucasian adults (living in Nashville, Tennessee). The V gene lost 5 bases and the J gene lost 5 bases, with 9 bases spanning the gap. This CDR3 is 11 amino acids long. Germline V gene sequence: CDR1 DFQATT, CDR2 SNEGSKA (reference sequence). The sample taken for sequencing was naive CD4+ T cells sorted from blood. Indicated subset: CD45RA+ positively selected. The chain is built from TRBV20-1 and TRBJ2-5; D possibly matches TRBD1 or TRBD2 (6 bases each). The sequence derives from a young man in good health. The CDR3 protein is CSAGGGETQYF. The CDR3 DNA is TGCAGTGCTGGAGGGGGGGAGACCCAGTACTTC.